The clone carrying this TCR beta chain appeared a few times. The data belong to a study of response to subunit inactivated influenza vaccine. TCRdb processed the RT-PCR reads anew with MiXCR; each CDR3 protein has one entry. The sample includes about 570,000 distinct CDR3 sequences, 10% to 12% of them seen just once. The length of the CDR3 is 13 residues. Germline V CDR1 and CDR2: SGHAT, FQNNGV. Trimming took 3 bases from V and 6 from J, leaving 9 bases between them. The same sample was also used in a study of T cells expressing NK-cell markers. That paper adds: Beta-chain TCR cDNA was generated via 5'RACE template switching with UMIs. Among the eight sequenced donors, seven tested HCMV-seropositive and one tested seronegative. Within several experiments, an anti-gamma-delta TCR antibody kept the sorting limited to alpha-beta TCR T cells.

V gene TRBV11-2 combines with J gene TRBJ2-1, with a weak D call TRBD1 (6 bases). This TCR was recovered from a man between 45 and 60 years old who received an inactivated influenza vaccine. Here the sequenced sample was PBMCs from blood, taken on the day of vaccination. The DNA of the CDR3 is TGTGCCAGCAGCTTCGGACAGTTCAATGAGCAGTTCTTC. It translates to CASSFGQFNEQFF.